This TCR beta chain was identified in a study of Graves' ophthalmopathy and Graves' hyperthyroidism. RNA transcripts were the template, and TCR beta CDR3 regions were amplified from them. RT-PCR in the first round used HTBI primers; a second-round multiplex PCR followed. TCRdb reprocessed the multiplex PCR reads with MiXCR, giving one entry per CDR3 protein. In the table there are almost 750,000 distinct CDR3 sequences, 40% of which are singletons. The CDR3 extends over 16 amino acids. Germline trimming cut 0 bases from V and 10 bases from J; bases unmatched to any gene: 12. Germline loops: CDR1 DFQATT, CDR2 SNEGSKA (reference sequence). This clonotype was picked up many times.

The J gene is TRBJ1-6, the V gene TRBV20-1, with TRBD1 matching over 7 bases. The receptor was isolated from an adult man with Graves' ophthalmopathy. Sequencing was performed on peripheral blood. The CDR3 nucleotides are TGCAGTGCTAGAGACCCTACAGGGATGGGACAGTCACCCCTCCACTTT. This codes for CSARDPTGMGQSPLHF.